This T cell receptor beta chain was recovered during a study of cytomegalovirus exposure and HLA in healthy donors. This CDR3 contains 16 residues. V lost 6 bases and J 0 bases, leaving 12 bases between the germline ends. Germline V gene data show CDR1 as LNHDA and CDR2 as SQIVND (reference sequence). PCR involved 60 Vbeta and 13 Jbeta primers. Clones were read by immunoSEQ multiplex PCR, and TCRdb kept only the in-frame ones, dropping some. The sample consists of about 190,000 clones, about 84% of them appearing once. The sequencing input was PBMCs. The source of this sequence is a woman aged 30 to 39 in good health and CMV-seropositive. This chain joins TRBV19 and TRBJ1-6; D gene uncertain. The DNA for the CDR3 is TGTGCCAGTAGATCTTCGGGGAGCTCCTATAATTCACCCCTCCACTTT. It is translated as CASRSSGSSYNSPLHF.